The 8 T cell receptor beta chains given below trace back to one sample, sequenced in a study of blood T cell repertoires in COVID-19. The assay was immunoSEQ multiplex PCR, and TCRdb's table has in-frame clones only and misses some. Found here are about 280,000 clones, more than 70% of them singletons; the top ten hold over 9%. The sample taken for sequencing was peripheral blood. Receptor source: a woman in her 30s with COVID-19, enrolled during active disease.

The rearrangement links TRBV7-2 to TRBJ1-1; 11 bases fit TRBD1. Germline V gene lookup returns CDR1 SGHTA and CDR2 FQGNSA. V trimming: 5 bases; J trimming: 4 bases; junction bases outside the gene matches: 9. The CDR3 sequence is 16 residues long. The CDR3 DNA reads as TGTGCCAGCAGCCTTAGGAGGGACAGGGGGATCACTGAAGCTTTCTTT. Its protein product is CASSLRRDRGITEAFF.

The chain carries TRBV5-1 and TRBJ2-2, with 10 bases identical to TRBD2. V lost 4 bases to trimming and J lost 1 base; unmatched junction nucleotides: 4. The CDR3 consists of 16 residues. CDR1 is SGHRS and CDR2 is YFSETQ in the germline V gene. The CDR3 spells CASSRSSGGNTGELFF. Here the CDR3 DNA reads TGCGCCAGCAGCAGATCTAGCGGGGGGAACACCGGGGAGCTGTTTTTT.

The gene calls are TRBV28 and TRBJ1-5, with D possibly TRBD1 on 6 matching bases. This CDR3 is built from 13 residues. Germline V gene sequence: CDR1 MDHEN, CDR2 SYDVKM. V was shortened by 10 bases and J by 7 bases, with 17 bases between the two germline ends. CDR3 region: CATTWGLVQPQHF. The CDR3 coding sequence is TGTGCCACCACCTGGGGGCTCGTACAGCCCCAGCATTTT.

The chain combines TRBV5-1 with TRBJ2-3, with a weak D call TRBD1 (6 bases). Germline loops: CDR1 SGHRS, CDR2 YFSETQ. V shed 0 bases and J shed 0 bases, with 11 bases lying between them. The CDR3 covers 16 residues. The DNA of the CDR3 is TGCGCCAGCAGCTTGGAACAGGGATCTAGCACAGATACGCAGTATTTT. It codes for CASSLEQGSSTDTQYF.

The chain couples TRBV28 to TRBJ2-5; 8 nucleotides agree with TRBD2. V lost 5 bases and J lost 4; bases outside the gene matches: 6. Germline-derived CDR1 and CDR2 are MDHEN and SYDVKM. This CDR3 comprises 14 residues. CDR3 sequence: CASSLRGLVETQYF. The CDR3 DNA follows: TGTGCCAGCAGTCTGAGGGGACTAGTAGAGACCCAGTACTTC.

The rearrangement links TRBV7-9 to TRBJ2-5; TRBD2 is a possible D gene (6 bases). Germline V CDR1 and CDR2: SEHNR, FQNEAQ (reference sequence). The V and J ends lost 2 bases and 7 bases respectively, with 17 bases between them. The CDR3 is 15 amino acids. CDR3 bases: TGTGCCAGCAGCTTACTCGGGGGAGCCGACCGGACCCAGTACTTC. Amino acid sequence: CASSLLGGADRTQYF.

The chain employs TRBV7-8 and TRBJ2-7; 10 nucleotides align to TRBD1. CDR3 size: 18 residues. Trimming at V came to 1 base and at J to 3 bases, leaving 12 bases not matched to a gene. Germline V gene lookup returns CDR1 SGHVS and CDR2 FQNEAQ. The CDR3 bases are TGTGCCAGCAGCTTAGTTTACCGGGACAGGGGTTTAGGCTACGAGCAGTACTTC. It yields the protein CASSLVYRDRGLGYEQYF. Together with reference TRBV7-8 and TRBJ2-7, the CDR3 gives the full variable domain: GAGVSQSPRYKVAKRGQDVALRCDPISGHVSLFWYQQALGQGPEFLTYFQNEAQLDKSGLPSDRFFAERPEGSVSTLKIQRTQQEDSAVYLCASSLVYRDRGLGYEQYFGPGTRLTVT.

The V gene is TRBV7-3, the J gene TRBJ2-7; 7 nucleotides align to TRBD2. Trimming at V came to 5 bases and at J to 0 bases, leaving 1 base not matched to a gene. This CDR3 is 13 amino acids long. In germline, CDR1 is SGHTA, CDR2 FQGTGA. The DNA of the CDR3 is TGTGCCAGCAGCCGGGACTACTCCTACGAGCAGTACTTC. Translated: CASSRDYSYEQYF.